The 13 T cell receptor beta chains listed next were all sequenced from one sample in a study of blood T cell repertoires in COVID-19 (dated by TCRdb to 2018 to 2020). Receptors were amplified or captured by the immunoSEQ multiplex PCR assay. This is the immuneACCESS table as TCRdb keeps it, with only in-frame sequences that have V and J called. A part of the clones is gone; compared with another copy, unresolved V genes explain less than half, and the rest is unexplained. The sample yields over 200,000 clones; approximately 80% were counted once. The ten most abundant clones make up 1.5% to 2% of the sample. The sequenced material came from PBMCs or T cells enriched from blood (not recorded which). The receptors stem from a man in his 60s who had recovered from COVID-19.

The chain has TRBV10-3 and TRBJ2-2; D is perhaps TRBD2 (6 bases). Germline V gene lookup returns CDR1 ENHRY and CDR2 SYGVKD. The CDR3 is made up of 16 amino acids. Trimming took off 9 bases at V and 7 bases at J, with 24 bases between the two ends. The CDR3 loop is CAMGTPISFRIGELFF. For the CDR3, the DNA is TGTGCCATGGGGACTCCCATTAGTTTCCGCATCGGGGAGCTGTTTTTT.

This rearrangement joins TRBV27 to TRBJ1-4; 8 nucleotides match TRBD1. J was trimmed by 8 bases and V by 4 bases; bases with no gene match: 9. CDR1 and CDR2 (germline): MNHEY, SMNVEV (reference sequence). This CDR3 is built from 15 residues. The CDR3 here is CASSSNGQGGEKLFF. In DNA, the CDR3 is TGTGCCAGCAGTTCGAACGGACAGGGTGGGGAAAAACTGTTTTTT.

This chain connects TRBV6-6 to TRBJ1-2; 7 positions agree with TRBD1. This CDR3 spans 16 amino acids. V dropped 6 bases and J dropped 5; count of bases not matched to a gene: 15. Germline V gives CDR1 MNHNY, CDR2 SVGAGI (reference sequence). CDR3 coding DNA: TGTGCCAGCAGCCCCGGGAGGGCAGGGGGACCTTATGGCTACACCTTC. This sequence encodes CASSPGRAGGPYGYTF.

The rearrangement links TRBV5-1 to TRBJ2-3; 8 bases are a match to TRBD1. Trimming removed 6 bases from V and 2 bases from J; junction bases left unmatched: 2. The germline CDR1 and CDR2 sequences are SGHRS and YFSETQ. The CDR3 extends over 13 amino acids. As DNA, the CDR3 is TGCGCCAGCATGACAGGGGACACAGATACGCAGTATTTT. Amino acid sequence: CASMTGDTDTQYF. The complete variable domain, with remaining parts taken from reference TRBV5-1 and TRBJ2-3, reads KAGVTQTPRYLIKTRGQQVTLSCSPISGHRSVSWYQQTPGQGLQFLFEYFSETQRNKGNFPGRFSGRQFSNSRSEMNVSTLELGDSALYLCASMTGDTDTQYFGPGTRLTVL.

V is TRBV21-1 and J is TRBJ2-1; the table's TRBD2 call for D was not verified on the DNA. TRBV21-1 is noted as a pseudogene. The CDR3 is 15 residues long. The CDR3 protein is CARLSKRGVGNEQFF. The CDR3 coding sequence is TGTGCCAGACTAAGCAAGCGGGGGGTCGGGAATGAGCAGTTCTTC.

This clone was recorded only once. V usage is TRBV3-1 (or the pseudogene TRBV3-2) and J usage is TRBJ1-1; weak D call: TRBD1 (6 bases). V was shortened by 4 bases and J by 7 bases, with 10 bases between the two germline ends. Germline assignment: CDR1 LGHDT and CDR2 YNNKEL (reference sequence). This CDR3 comprises 12 residues. The CDR3 nucleotides are TGTGCCAGCAGCCGGGGGGGCATTGAAGCTTTCTTT. It encodes CASSRGGIEAFF.

This CDR3 reads CASSSQGGYNSPLHF. DNA of the CDR3: TGTGCCAGCAGCTCGCAGGGAGGCTATAATTCACCCCTCCACTTT. This sequence joins TRBV7-9 and TRBJ1-6, with D possibly being TRBD1 (5 bases). V was trimmed by 4 bases and J by 3 bases, leaving 10 bases between them. The CDR3 is made up of 15 amino acids. Germline V gene sequence: CDR1 SEHNR, CDR2 FQNEAQ (reference sequence).

CDR3 nucleotides: TGCAGCGTTGAGACGACAGGGATTGCTGAAGCTTTCTTT. Amino acid sequence: CSVETTGIAEAFF. This chain connects TRBV29-1 to TRBJ1-1; 7 bases agree with TRBD1. V shed 3 bases and J 6 bases; nucleotides not matched to a gene: 7. Germline V CDR1 and CDR2: SQVTM, ANQGSEA. The CDR3 has 13 amino acids.

The rearrangement links TRBV10-2 to TRBJ2-3; TRBD1 matches 8 bases. Germline V gives CDR1 WSHSY, CDR2 SAAADI. The V segment lost 2 bases and the J segment 4 bases; nucleotides outside the gene matches: 8. This CDR3 has 16 amino acids. In nucleotides, the CDR3 is TGCGCCAGCAGTGAGAACCCCCAGGGGGCGGCAGATACGCAGTATTTT. It specifies CASSENPQGAADTQYF.

The rearrangement joins TRBV4-2 to TRBJ2-3, with D maybe TRBD1 (5 bases). The V gene's germline CDR1 is LGHNA and CDR2 YNFKEQ. Trimming took 0 bases from V and 1 from J, leaving 5 bases between them. The CDR3 length is 14 residues. This CDR3 is CASSQDRGTDTQYF. CDR3 sequence (DNA): TGTGCCAGCAGCCAAGACAGGGGCACAGATACGCAGTATTTT.

The CDR3: CAWSEESYNEQFF. CDR3 DNA: TGTGCCTGGAGTGAGGAGTCATACAATGAGCAGTTCTTC. The V and J genes are TRBV30 and TRBJ2-1; the D is unclear. The CDR3 runs 13 residues. CDR1 and CDR2 (germline): GTSNPN, SVGIG (reference sequence). Trimming took off 1 base at V and 4 bases at J, with 8 bases between the two ends.

This chain connects TRBV4-1 to TRBJ1-6; D is undetermined. The V gene's germline CDR1 is MGHRA and CDR2 YSYEKL. This CDR3 contains 15 residues. Trimming shortened V by 0 bases and J by 10 bases, and 13 bases separated the two germline ends. The CDR3 nucleotides are TGCGCCAGCAGCCAAGATATGCGGGGTCTATCACCCCTCCACTTT. Protein sequence: CASSQDMRGLSPLHF.

This clone appeared once. V gene TRBV9 combines with J gene TRBJ1-2; 12 bases map to TRBD1. Germline CDR1 is SGDLS and CDR2 is YYNGEE. V was clipped by 3 bases and J by 7 bases; unmatched bases: 13. The CDR3 consists of 17 residues. CDR3 nucleotide sequence: TGTGCCAGCAGCGGTATGGGACAGGGGGCTGCTCTCCTTGGCTACACCTTC. It is translated as CASSGMGQGAALLGYTF.